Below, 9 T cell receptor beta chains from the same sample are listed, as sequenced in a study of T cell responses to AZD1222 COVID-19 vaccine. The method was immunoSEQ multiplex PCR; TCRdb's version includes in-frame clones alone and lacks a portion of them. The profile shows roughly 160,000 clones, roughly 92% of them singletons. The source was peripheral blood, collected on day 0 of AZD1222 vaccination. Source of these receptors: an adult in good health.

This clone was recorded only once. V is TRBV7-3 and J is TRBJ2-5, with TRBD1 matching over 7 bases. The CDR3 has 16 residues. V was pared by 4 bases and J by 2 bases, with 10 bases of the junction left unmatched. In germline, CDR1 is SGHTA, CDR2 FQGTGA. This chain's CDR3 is CASSSHPGQKQETQYF. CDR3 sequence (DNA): TGTGCCAGCAGCTCTCACCCGGGACAGAAACAAGAGACCCAGTACTTC.

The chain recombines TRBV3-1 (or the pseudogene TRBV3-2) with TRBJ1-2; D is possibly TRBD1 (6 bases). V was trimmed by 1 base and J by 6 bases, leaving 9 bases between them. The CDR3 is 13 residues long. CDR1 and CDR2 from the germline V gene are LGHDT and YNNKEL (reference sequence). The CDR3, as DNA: TGTGCCAGCAGCCAAGTAGGGGGTGATGGCTACACCTTC. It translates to CASSQVGGDGYTF.

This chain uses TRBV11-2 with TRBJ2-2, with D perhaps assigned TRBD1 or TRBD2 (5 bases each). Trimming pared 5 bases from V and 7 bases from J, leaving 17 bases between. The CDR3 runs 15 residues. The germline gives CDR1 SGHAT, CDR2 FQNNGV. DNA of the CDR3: TGTGCCAGCAGCCACATCCAGGGAGCGGTCGGGGAGCTGTTTTTT. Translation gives CASSHIQGAVGELFF.

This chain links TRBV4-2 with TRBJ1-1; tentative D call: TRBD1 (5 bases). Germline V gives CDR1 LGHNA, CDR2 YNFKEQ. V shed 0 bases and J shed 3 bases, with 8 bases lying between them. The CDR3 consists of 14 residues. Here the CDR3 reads CASSQDREYTEAFF. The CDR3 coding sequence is TGTGCCAGCAGCCAAGACAGGGAATACACTGAAGCTTTCTTT.

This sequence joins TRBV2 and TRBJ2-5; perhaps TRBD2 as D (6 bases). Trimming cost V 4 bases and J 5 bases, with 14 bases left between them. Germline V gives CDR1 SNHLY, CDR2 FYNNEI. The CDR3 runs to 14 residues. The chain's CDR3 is CASSGEVLAETQYF. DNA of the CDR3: TGTGCCAGCAGTGGGGAGGTCCTAGCTGAGACCCAGTACTTC.

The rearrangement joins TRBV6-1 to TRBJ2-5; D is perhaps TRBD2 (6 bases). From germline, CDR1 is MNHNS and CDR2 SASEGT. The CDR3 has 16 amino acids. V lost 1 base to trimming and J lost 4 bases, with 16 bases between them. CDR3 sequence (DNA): TGTGCCAGCAGTGAAGGTGGATCGGGAGTTCCAGAGACCCAGTACTTC. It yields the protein CASSEGGSGVPETQYF.

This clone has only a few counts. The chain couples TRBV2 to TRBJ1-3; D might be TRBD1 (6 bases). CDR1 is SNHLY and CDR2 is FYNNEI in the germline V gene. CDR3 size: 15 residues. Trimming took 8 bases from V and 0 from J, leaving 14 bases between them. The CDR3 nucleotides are TGTGCCAGCGCGTGGGACAACCCCTCTGGAAACACCATATATTTT. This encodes CASAWDNPSGNTIYF. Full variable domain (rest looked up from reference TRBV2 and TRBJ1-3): EPEVTQTPSHQVTQMGQEVILRCVPISNHLYFYWYRQILGQKVEFLVSFYNNEISEKSEIFDDQFSVERPDGSNFTLKIRSTKLEDSAMYFCASAWDNPSGNTIYFGEGSWLTVV.

In DNA, the CDR3 is TGTGCCAGCAGTTACTCGGCGTGGGGGCAGGGTTCACCCCTCCACTTT. Residues: CASSYSAWGQGSPLHF. The gene calls are TRBV6-5 and TRBJ1-6, with D possibly matching TRBD1 (6 bases). The V gene's germline CDR1 is MNHEY and CDR2 SVGAGI. Trimming cost V 0 bases and J 9 bases, with 15 bases left between them. The CDR3 extends over 16 amino acids.

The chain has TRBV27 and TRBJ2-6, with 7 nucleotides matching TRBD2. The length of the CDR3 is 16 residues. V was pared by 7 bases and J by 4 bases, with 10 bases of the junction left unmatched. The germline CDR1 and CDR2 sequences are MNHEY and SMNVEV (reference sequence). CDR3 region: CASNGRARSGANVLTF. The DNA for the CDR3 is TGTGCCAGCAATGGGAGGGCACGATCGGGGGCCAACGTCCTGACTTTC.